Given below is one TCR beta chain in context. Its antigen is undetermined. CDR1 LGHNA and CDR2 YNFKEQ come from the germline V gene. The length of the CDR3 is 15 residues. J was trimmed by 3 bases and V by 0 bases; bases with no gene match: 5. This entry comes from a study of cytomegalovirus exposure and HLA in healthy donors. Generated by immunoSEQ multiplex PCR, the TCRdb table keeps only in-frame clones and is missing some. The table has 150,000 or so clones, about 86% seen once. Study outcomes and limitations: The classifier reportedly diagnosed cytomegalovirus status with high specificity and sensitivity.

V gene TRBV4-2 combines with J gene TRBJ2-7; 7 nucleotides agree with TRBD1. This receptor was obtained from a human donor in good health. Input material: PBMCs. The CDR3 bases are TGTGCCAGCAGCCAAGAAAGGGGGACAGTCTACGAGCAGTACTTC. It yields the protein CASSQERGTVYEQYF.